This entry lists 25 T cell receptor beta chains sequenced from one sample in a study of breast tumors, draining lymph nodes, adjacent tissues. Breast cancer patients provided tissue from their axillary draining lymph nodes. Using its own MiXCR run on the multiplex PCR reads, TCRdb lists one record per CDR3 protein. The sample lists fewer than 200,000 distinct CDR3 sequences; 30% to 35% were seen once. Source material: axillary lymph node tissue. Receptors were obtained from a female donor with breast cancer. Some clones in this sample may be carry-over from other donors' samples.

The chain links TRBV25-1 to TRBJ1-6; possibly TRBD1 for D (6 bases). Germline lookup yields CDR1 MGHDK and CDR2 SYGVNS. V was trimmed by 6 bases and J by 7 bases, leaving 13 bases between them. The CDR3 totals 14 residues. In DNA form, the CDR3 reads TGTGCCAGCAGACAAGGACAGAACAATTCACCCCTCCACTTT. Residues: CASRQGQNNSPLHF.

The chain combines TRBV19 with TRBJ2-3; possibly TRBD1 or TRBD2 for D (6 bases each). The germline V and J ends were trimmed by 4 bases and 0 bases, with 14 bases remaining between them. The CDR3 has 16 residues. The germline CDR1 and CDR2 sequences are LNHDA and SQIVND (reference sequence). CDR3 protein: CASSRVGGPSTDTQYF. The CDR3 coding sequence is TGTGCCAGTAGTAGGGTGGGGGGCCCTAGCACAGATACGCAGTATTTT.

This chain links TRBV20-1 with TRBJ1-1; D remains unclear. The CDR3 is 13 amino acids. The V end lost 5 bases, the J end lost 3 bases, and 13 bases lay between the germline ends. In germline, CDR1 is DFQATT, CDR2 SNEGSKA (reference sequence). The CDR3 here is CSAAERGHTEAFF. The DNA of the CDR3 is TGCAGTGCTGCCGAGAGAGGGCACACTGAAGCTTTCTTT.

As for this clonotype: A single base separates this from a much larger clone, so it may be a read error. The chain uses TRBV12-3 or TRBV12-4 and TRBJ2-7, with TRBD2 identical over 7 bases. Trimming at V came to 3 bases and at J to 1 base, leaving 9 bases not matched to a gene. The CDR3 covers 16 residues. Here the CDR3 reads CASSFGEGRLSYEQYF. The CDR3 region has the DNA TGTGCCAGCAGTTTCGGGGAGGGCAGACTTTCCTACGAGCAGTACTTC.

The chain joins TRBV27 to TRBJ2-7; maybe TRBD1 (6 bases). The CDR3 length is 16 residues. V lost 5 bases and J 0 bases, leaving 17 bases between the germline ends. Germline CDR1 and CDR2: MNHEY and SMNVEV (reference sequence). The CDR3, as DNA: TGTGCCAGCAGTCAGACACAGGGCTATAGCTCCTACGAGCAGTACTTC. Amino acids: CASSQTQGYSSYEQYF.

This clonotype was seen many times. The V call is TRBV20-1, the J call TRBJ2-7, with 7 bases identical to TRBD2. Trimming took 3 bases from V and 4 from J; bases not matched to a gene: 9. The CDR3 runs to 14 residues. Germline loops: CDR1 DFQATT, CDR2 SNEGSKA (reference sequence). CDR3 protein: CSARRLAETYEQYF. The DNA of the CDR3 is TGCAGTGCTAGGAGGCTAGCGGAAACTTACGAGCAGTACTTC.

The chain combines TRBV4-2 with TRBJ2-1, with D maybe TRBD2 (6 bases). Germline assignment: CDR1 LGHNA and CDR2 YNFKEQ. Trimming stripped 0 bases from V and 8 bases from J, with 14 bases between. This CDR3 is 15 amino acids long. As DNA, the CDR3 is TGTGCCAGCAGCCAAGACCCCGGGAGTTGGTATGAGCAGTTCTTC. Translating gives CASSQDPGSWYEQFF.

This clonotype showed up many times. The V and J genes are TRBV5-8 and TRBJ2-3; no definite D call. The germline gives CDR1 SGHTS, CDR2 YDEGEE. V dropped 1 base and J dropped 0 bases, with 6 bases sitting between them. The CDR3 loop spans 14 amino acids. CDR3: CASSLLRSTDTQYF. The CDR3 nucleotides are TGTGCCAGCAGCTTGTTGAGAAGCACAGATACGCAGTATTTT.

In this sample, this clonotype turned up many times. The chain carries TRBV30 and TRBJ2-7; the match to TRBD2 covers 9 bases. This CDR3 spans 14 amino acids. V lost 2 bases, J lost 9 bases, and 11 bases stayed unmatched. Germline-derived CDR1 and CDR2 are GTSNPN and SVGIG (reference sequence). The CDR3 DNA is TGTGCCTGGAGTCATAGCGGGAGATCTGCGGCGCAGTACTTC. It encodes CAWSHSGRSAAQYF.

The sample holds many counts of this clonotype. The J gene is TRBJ2-3, the V gene TRBV10-3, with 12 nucleotides matching TRBD2. The J segment lost 6 bases and the V segment lost 4 bases, leaving 14 bases of the junction unmatched. Germline V CDR1 and CDR2: ENHRY, SYGVKD. The CDR3 runs to 18 residues. CDR3: CAISAASGGATVKDTQYF. The CDR3 DNA reads as TGTGCCATCAGTGCAGCTAGCGGGGGGGCGACTGTCAAGGATACGCAGTATTTT.

This chain connects TRBV2 to TRBJ1-1; 9 nucleotides align to TRBD1. With V trimmed by 0 bases and J by 5 bases, 7 bases remained unmatched. CDR1 is SNHLY, CDR2 FYNNEI, per germline. The CDR3 sequence is 16 residues long. DNA of the CDR3: TGTGCCAGCAGTGAAGCGGGGGGACAGGGAGGGACTGAAGCTTTCTTT. Amino acid sequence: CASSEAGGQGGTEAFF.

This clonotype has only a few counts. V gene TRBV27 combines with J gene TRBJ2-7; D unresolved. CDR1 is MNHEY, CDR2 SMNVEV, per germline (reference sequence). The CDR3 consists of 15 residues. Trimming removed 2 bases at V and 1 base at J, with 12 bases between. DNA of the CDR3: TGTGCCAGCAGTTTAAAGGAGACCAGGTCCTACGAGCAGTACTTC. Protein sequence: CASSLKETRSYEQYF.

The V call is TRBV24-1, the J call TRBJ2-7; D unresolved. This CDR3 spans 12 amino acids. CDR1 and CDR2 from the germline V gene are KGHDR and SFDVKD. In nucleotides, the CDR3 is TGTGTGGCAGAGAGTGGATCCTACGAGCAGTACTTC. Amino acids: CVAESGSYEQYF.

The J gene is TRBJ2-5, the V gene TRBV9; possibly TRBD1 for D (5 bases). Trimming stripped 5 bases from V and 1 base from J, with 15 bases between. Germline V lookup: CDR1 SGDLS, CDR2 YYNGEE. The length of the CDR3 is 15 residues. In nucleotides, the CDR3 is TGTGCCAGCAGTGCTAGAACCCAGGGCCAAGAGACCCAGTACTTC. Its translation: CASSARTQGQETQYF.

This clonotype was picked up a small number of times. The rearrangement uses TRBV12-3 or TRBV12-4 and TRBJ1-1; D unclear. The CDR3 runs 14 residues. V was cut by 6 bases and J by 5 bases, with 16 bases left in between. The DNA of the CDR3 is TGTGCCAGCAGGGTAGGACCTTTCGGAACTGAAGCTTTCTTT. Amino acid sequence: CASRVGPFGTEAFF.

This clonotype has at least ten counts. The CDR3 region is CASSLRTGGFYSPLHF. In nucleotides, the CDR3 is TGTGCCAGCTCATTACGGACAGGGGGCTTCTATTCACCCCTCCACTTT. The chain recombines TRBV18 with TRBJ1-6; 11 nucleotides align to TRBD1. The length of the CDR3 is 16 residues. Germline-derived CDR1 and CDR2 are KGHSH and LQKENI. Trimming removed 5 bases from V and 8 bases from J; junction bases left unmatched: 8.

This clonotype was seen repeatedly, ten times or more. The chain has TRBV7-2 and TRBJ2-3; no clear D gene. The CDR3 extends over 14 amino acids. Germline lookup yields CDR1 SGHTA and CDR2 FQGNSA. With 5 bases removed from V and 4 bases from J, the gap between germline ends came to 13 bases. For the CDR3, the DNA is TGTGCCAGCAGCCCCCTCGGCCCCGCAGATACGCAGTATTTT. Protein: CASSPLGPADTQYF.

This clonotype was counted at least ten times. V and J are TRBV11-2 and TRBJ2-3, with 8 bases aligning to TRBD2. Trimming took 7 bases from V and 3 from J; bases not matched to a gene: 9. Germline assignment: CDR1 SGHAT and CDR2 FQNNGV. CDR3 length: 15 residues. The CDR3 DNA reads TGTGCCAGCACCTCTCCGGGACTAGTAACAGATACGCAGTATTTT. This codes for CASTSPGLVTDTQYF.

This clonotype occurred many times. The chain carries TRBV29-1 and TRBJ2-1, with 7 bases fitting TRBD1. J was trimmed by 7 bases and V by 6 bases; bases with no gene match: 15. This CDR3 has 15 residues. From germline, CDR1 is SQVTM and CDR2 ANQGSEA. The CDR3 coding sequence is TGCAGCGTCACCCCTCGGGACAGACTAAGGAATGAGCAGTTCTTC. Translating it yields CSVTPRDRLRNEQFF.

This chain connects TRBV29-1 to TRBJ1-2, with 7 bases fitting TRBD1. This CDR3 region has 13 residues. CDR1 is SQVTM, CDR2 ANQGSEA, per germline. The CDR3 region is CSPGTAANYGYTF. The CDR3 nucleotides read TGCAGTCCCGGGACAGCAGCTAACTATGGCTACACCTTC.

This clonotype was counted between two and nine times. V and J are TRBV6-1 and TRBJ1-5; D is unresolved. CDR3 size: 16 residues. CDR1 is MNHNS, CDR2 SASEGT, per germline. V was shortened by 6 bases and J by 3 bases, with 18 bases between the two germline ends. DNA of the CDR3: TGTGCCAGCAGGCAGGAGATGGTTCCGCTCAATCAGCCCCAGCATTTT. Translated, it gives CASRQEMVPLNQPQHF.

J is TRBJ2-7 and V is TRBV15; 8 bases map to TRBD2. The CDR3 spans 16 residues. Germline V gene data show CDR1 as LNHNV and CDR2 as YYDKDF (reference sequence). J was trimmed by 3 bases and V by 3 bases; bases with no gene match: 10. CDR3 DNA: TGTGCCACCAGCAGTCTTACTAGCGGCCTTCTCTACGAGCAGTACTTC. Residues: CATSSLTSGLLYEQYF.

The chain is built from TRBV20-1 and TRBJ1-2, with TRBD1 matching 7 bases. Germline V gene sequence: CDR1 DFQATT, CDR2 SNEGSKA (reference sequence). Germline trimming cut 0 bases from V and 4 bases from J; bases unmatched to any gene: 8. This CDR3 has 15 residues. CDR3 sequence reads: CSARDPPGQTYGYTF. CDR3 DNA sequence: TGCAGTGCTAGAGATCCCCCGGGACAGACCTATGGCTACACCTTC.

This clonotype was counted ten times or more. The chain recombines TRBV20-1 with TRBJ1-5; D gene uncertain. The CDR3 loop spans 12 amino acids. V dropped 1 base and J dropped 3 bases, with 4 bases sitting between them. Germline CDR1 is DFQATT and CDR2 is SNEGSKA (reference sequence). The CDR3 here is CSARAANQPQHF. The CDR3 nucleotides read TGCAGTGCTAGAGCTGCCAATCAGCCCCAGCATTTT.

The rearrangement links TRBV29-1 to TRBJ1-2; the D is unclear. V lost 5 bases and J 3 bases, leaving 13 bases between the germline ends. This CDR3 has 13 residues. Germline V CDR1 and CDR2: SQVTM, ANQGSEA. The CDR3 loop reads CSVTEPGDYGYTF. As DNA, the CDR3 is TGCAGCGTTACAGAGCCTGGTGACTATGGCTACACCTTC.